The rows below give T cell receptor beta chains drawn from one sample of a study of blood T cell repertoires in COVID-19. TCRdb's copy holds only in-frame clones and misses some; the assay was immunoSEQ multiplex PCR. Here the sample spans about 160,000 clones, 60% to 85% being singletons. The sequencing input was peripheral blood. The receptors shown here come from a woman between 55 and 75 years old with COVID-19, enrolled during active disease. Each CDR3 is given with its conserved first and last residue. The D gene is left open where the match is weak.

j_call v_call d_call cdr3_aa
TRBJ2-7 TRBV9 . CASSVGVRGLPHF
TRBJ2-7 TRBV4-2 TRBD2 CASSQDIGLQAGAGSEQYF
TRBJ1-6 TRBV5-4 TRBD1 CASSLGGGGQRNSPLHF
TRBJ1-3 TRBV6-9 TRBD1 CASDGTDGNTIYF
TRBJ2-1 TRBV4-1 TRBD1 CASSQPPGRGSEQFF
TRBJ2-2 TRBV25-1 TRBD2 CASSALTSGGSHGGELFF
TRBJ2-5 TRBV6-2/TRBV6-3 TRBD1 CASSHRQGAETQYF
TRBJ2-1 TRBV19 . CARTRTHEQFF
TRBJ1-5 TRBV7-8 TRBD1 CASSGDRASNQPQHF
TRBJ1-2 TRBV3-1/TRBV3-2 . CASSHAGNYGYTF
TRBJ1-3 TRBV7-9 . CASSPDSSGNTIYF
TRBJ2-5 TRBV9 . CASSPRLGSGPETQYF
TRBJ2-7 TRBV7-2 TRBD2 CASSTGLAGTYEQYF
TRBJ2-2 TRBV3-1/TRBV3-2 . CASSQQGLNGELFF
TRBJ2-7 TRBV6-5 TRBD2 CASSYAGGGRIYEQYF
TRBJ1-4 TRBV2 . CASINGGDEKLFF
TRBJ1-4 TRBV18 . CASSESRSTNEKLFF
TRBJ1-5 TRBV9 TRBD1 CASSDGTGGVQPQHF
TRBJ1-6 TRBV14 . CASSQDGGFIGSPLHF
TRBJ2-7 TRBV28 . CASSSSYEQYF
TRBJ2-1 TRBV6-5 TRBD2 CASSREGEWNEQFF
TRBJ1-1 TRBV2 TRBD1 CASSEGGQATEAFF
TRBJ2-3 TRBV27 . CASSLLFGIDRTDTQYF
TRBJ2-2 TRBV4-2 TRBD2 CASSPQTSGNTGELFF
TRBJ2-1 TRBV5-4 TRBD2 CASSVSGGAYNEQFF
TRBJ2-3 TRBV29-1 . CSGRTVDTQYF
TRBJ2-5 TRBV5-1 TRBD2 CASKLLAGGTGETQYF
TRBJ1-2 TRBV5-6 TRBD1 CASSLWDSFFVF
TRBJ2-2 TRBV7-2 . CASSLVGGSGELFF
TRBJ1-2 TRBV6-5 TRBD1 CASRGTAYGYTF
TRBJ1-5 TRBV5-5 . CASSKGTGGQPQHF
TRBJ1-4 TRBV4-2 . CASRSNTGEWEKLFF
TRBJ1-1 TRBV27 TRBD1 CASRTIGDRGTGTEAFF
TRBJ1-6 TRBV3-1/TRBV3-2 TRBD1 CASSPGQDNSPLHF
TRBJ1-1 TRBV3-1/TRBV3-2 TRBD1 CASSLLQGTVMNTEAFF
TRBJ1-3 TRBV7-2 . CASSLVGGSGNTIYF
TRBJ2-2 TRBV7-2 TRBD2 CASSLSGTRTGELFF
TRBJ2-2 TRBV2 . CASSVRDFNTGELFF
TRBJ2-3 TRBV2 . CASSERGGSTDTQYF
TRBJ2-7 TRBV4-1 . CASSPRTPLQGPTAYEQYF